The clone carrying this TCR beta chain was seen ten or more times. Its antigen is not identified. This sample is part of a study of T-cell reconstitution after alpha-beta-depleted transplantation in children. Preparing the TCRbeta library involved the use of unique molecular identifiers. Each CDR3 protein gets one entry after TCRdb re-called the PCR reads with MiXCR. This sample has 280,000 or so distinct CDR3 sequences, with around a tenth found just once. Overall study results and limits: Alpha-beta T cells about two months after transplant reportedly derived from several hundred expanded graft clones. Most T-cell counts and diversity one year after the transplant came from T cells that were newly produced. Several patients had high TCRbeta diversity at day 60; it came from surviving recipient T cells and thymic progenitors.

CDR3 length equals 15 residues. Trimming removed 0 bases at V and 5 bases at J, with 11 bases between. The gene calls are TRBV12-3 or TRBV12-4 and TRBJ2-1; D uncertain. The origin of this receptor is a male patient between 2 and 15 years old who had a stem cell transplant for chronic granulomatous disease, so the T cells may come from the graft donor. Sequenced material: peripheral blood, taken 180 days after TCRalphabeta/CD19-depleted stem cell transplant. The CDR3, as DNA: TGTGCCAGCAGTTTAGCAGGCGAGATCAACAATGAGCAGTTCTTC. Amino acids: CASSLAGEINNEQFF.